The rows below give T cell receptor beta chains drawn from one sample of a study of beta chain features in type 1 diabetes. Repertoires were generated with immunoSEQ multiplex PCR, while TCRdb's copy carries only in-frame clones and drops some. In the table there are fewer than 200,000 clones, about a tenth of which are singletons. Material for sequencing was central memory CD4+ T cells from blood. These receptors were taken from a man aged 25 to 45 with type 1 diabetes. Each CDR3 is given with its conserved first and last residue. The D gene is left open where the match is weak. Where a row states a size, it is once, few, many or the class of an expanded clone; other rows omit it.

cdr3_aa,cdr3_nt,clone_size,j_call,d_call,v_call,cdr3_length
CASSSRGYEQYF,TGTGCCAGCTCATCCCGGGGGTACGAGCAGTACTTC,few,TRBJ2-7,NA,TRBV18,12
CASSLTGTAQETQYF,TGTGCCAGCAGTTTAACCGGGACAGCCCAAGAGACCCAGTACTTC,NA,TRBJ2-5,TRBD1,TRBV28,15
CASSSSGRADKETQYF,TGTGCCAGCAGCTCCAGCGGGAGGGCCGACAAAGAGACCCAGTACTTC,NA,TRBJ2-5,TRBD2,TRBV9,16
CASSLVAGSGELFF,TGTGCCAGCAGCCTCGTAGCGGGTTCAGGGGAGCTGTTTTTT,few,TRBJ2-2,TRBD2,TRBV7-9,14
CASSETSGDSRETQYF,TGTGCCAGCAGCGAGACTAGCGGGGATTCGAGGGAGACCCAGTACTTC,few,TRBJ2-5,TRBD2,TRBV9,16
CASSASGGSSYEQYF,TGTGCCAGCAGTGCCAGCGGGGGTAGCTCCTACGAGCAGTACTTC,few,TRBJ2-7,TRBD2,TRBV6-1,15
CASSVVSPADTQYF,TGTGCCAGCAGCGTAGTATCCCCCGCAGATACGCAGTATTTT,NA,TRBJ2-3,NA,TRBV9,14
CAGAFGGIGGNEQFF,TGTGCCGGGGCCTTTGGCGGGATTGGCGGCAATGAGCAGTTCTTC,medium-sized,TRBJ2-1,NA,TRBV6-6,15
CASSFGEGFYGYTF,TGTGCCAGCAGCTTCGGGGAGGGGTTCTATGGCTACACCTTC,NA,TRBJ1-2,NA,TRBV7-9,14
CASSLEYRTDTQYF,TGTGCCAGCAGCTTGGAGTACCGGACAGATACGCAGTATTTT,NA,TRBJ2-3,NA,TRBV5-5,14
CASSLDGDATGELFF,TGTGCCAGCAGCTTAGACGGGGATGCCACCGGGGAGCTGTTTTTT,few,TRBJ2-2,NA,TRBV11-2,15
CASTALEGYEQFF,TGTGCCAGCACCGCGCTGGAGGGCTATGAGCAGTTCTTC,NA,TRBJ2-1,NA,TRBV2,13
CASSLNAGGINEQYF,TGTGCCAGCAGCTTAAACGCAGGGGGCATCAACGAGCAGTACTTC,few,TRBJ2-7,TRBD1,TRBV11-2,15
CASRGDGTDTQYF,TGTGCCAGCAGAGGGGATGGCACAGATACGCAGTATTTT,few,TRBJ2-3,NA,TRBV7-2,13
CASSFSGGLEQYF,TGTGCCAGCAGTTTTTCCGGAGGACTCGAGCAGTACTTC,few,TRBJ2-7,NA,TRBV27,13